The 25 T cell receptor beta chains given below trace back to one sample, sequenced in a study of T cell responses to AZD1222 COVID-19 vaccine. Here immunoSEQ multiplex PCR was the method, and the copy in TCRdb shows in-frame clones only, minus some. The sample lists some 140,000 clones, around 90% occurring once. The specimen comprised peripheral blood, sampled on day 0 of AZD1222 vaccination. These receptors were collected from an adult in good health.

This chain links TRBV6-1 with TRBJ2-5, with 12 positions matching TRBD2. The CDR3 length is 15 residues. Germline CDR1 and CDR2: MNHNS and SASEGT. V lost 3 bases, J lost 4 bases, and 3 bases stayed unmatched. CDR3 sequence: CASSETSGGRETQYF. The CDR3 DNA is TGTGCCAGCAGTGAGACTAGCGGGGGTCGAGAGACCCAGTACTTC.

The genes are TRBV5-6 and TRBJ1-4; D is uncertain. Trimming shortened V by 0 bases and J by 5 bases, and 8 bases separated the two germline ends. CDR1 is SGHDT and CDR2 is YYEEEE in the germline V gene. This CDR3 is 14 amino acids long. This CDR3 reads CASSLEYGNEKLFF. CDR3 nucleotide sequence: TGTGCCAGCAGCTTGGAGTATGGGAATGAAAAACTGTTTTTT.

J is TRBJ2-2 and V is TRBV3-1 (or the pseudogene TRBV3-2); the D gene is possibly TRBD1 (6 bases). The CDR3 is 16 residues long. The germline V and J ends were trimmed by 2 bases and 8 bases, with 18 bases remaining between them. Germline V lookup: CDR1 LGHDT, CDR2 YNNKEL (reference sequence). This CDR3 reads CASSQWGTYPAGELFF. CDR3 in DNA: TGTGCCAGCAGCCAATGGGGGACATATCCTGCGGGGGAGCTGTTTTTT.

DNA for the CDR3: TGTGCCAGCAGCGGGGGGGACCCTCAGGGGGCCGCTGGCTACACCTTC. This gives the protein CASSGGDPQGAAGYTF. The chain uses TRBV9 and TRBJ1-2; 8 positions agree with TRBD1. There are 16 residues in the CDR3. V lost 3 bases and J lost 7; bases outside the gene matches: 14. Germline V gene sequence: CDR1 SGDLS, CDR2 YYNGEE.

This clone was seen just once. V is TRBV11-3 and J is TRBJ2-3; D possibly corresponds to TRBD1 (6 bases). Germline CDR1 is SGHNT and CDR2 is YENEEA. Trimming shortened V by 5 bases and J by 5 bases, and 11 bases separated the two germline ends. The CDR3 is 13 residues long. In DNA, the CDR3 is TGTGCCAGCAGCCACGCAGGGGAAGATACGCAGTATTTT. It codes for CASSHAGEDTQYF.

V gene TRBV19 combines with J gene TRBJ2-7; 9 bases agree with TRBD1. Trimming cost V 4 bases and J 3 bases; bases outside gene matches: 1. The CDR3 totals 13 residues. The germline gives CDR1 LNHDA, CDR2 SQIVND (reference sequence). Here the CDR3 reads CASSRDRDYEQYF. For the CDR3, the DNA is TGTGCCAGTAGTAGGGACAGGGACTACGAGCAGTACTTC.

The chain couples TRBV10-3 to TRBJ2-1; possible D gene TRBD1, 6 bases. Per germline, CDR1 ENHRY and CDR2 SYGVKD. This CDR3 region has 14 residues. V gave up 8 bases and J gave up 5 bases, with 16 bases separating them. DNA of the CDR3: TGTGCCATCGGCGGGCAGGGGACCCACAATGAGCAGTTCTTC. It yields the protein CAIGGQGTHNEQFF.

In the case of this clone: One junction end does not reproduce the germline sequence, and a read error may be involved. The chain is built from TRBV10-3 and TRBJ1-4; D gene unclear. The CDR3 has 15 residues. CDR1 is ENHRY, CDR2 SYGVKD, per germline. CDR3 sequence: CAIRSEGATNETLFF. The CDR3 nucleotides are TGTGCCATCAGAAGCGAGGGCGCAACTAATGAAACACTGTTTTTT.

The chain combines TRBV6-6 with TRBJ1-5, with D unresolved. The CDR3 consists of 10 residues. The germline V gene encodes CDR1 MNHNY and CDR2 SVGAGI (reference sequence). Trimming removed 10 bases from V and 5 bases from J, with 6 bases in between. CDR3: CATDDQPQHF. DNA for the CDR3: TGTGCCACCGACGATCAGCCCCAGCATTTT.

The V and J genes are TRBV18 and TRBJ1-2, with a tentative D call TRBD1 (5 bases). CDR1 KGHSH and CDR2 LQKENI come from the germline V gene. The germline V and J ends were trimmed by 3 bases and 6 bases, with 11 bases remaining between them. This CDR3 is 13 amino acids long. The CDR3, as DNA: TGTGCCAGCTCACCTCGGCCGGGGGATGGCTACACCTTC. Its translation: CASSPRPGDGYTF.

J is TRBJ2-5 and V is TRBV7-2; TRBD2 aligns across 8 bases. Trimming cost V 4 bases and J 1 base; bases outside gene matches: 5. This CDR3 is 15 amino acids long. CDR1 and CDR2 from the germline V gene are SGHTA and FQGNSA. The CDR3 spells CASSSPRGAQETQYF. The CDR3 bases are TGTGCCAGCAGCTCTCCGCGGGGGGCCCAAGAGACCCAGTACTTC. The entire variable domain, with the rest obtained from reference TRBV7-2 and TRBJ2-5, is as follows: GAGVSQSPSNKVTEKGKDVELRCDPISGHTALYWYRQSLGQGLEFLIYFQGNSAPDKSGLPSDRFSAERTGGSVSTLTIQRTQQEDSAVYLCASSSPRGAQETQYFGPGTRLLVL.

V is TRBV7-2 and J is TRBJ2-5, with TRBD2 identical over 11 bases. Germline assignment: CDR1 SGHTA and CDR2 FQGNSA. J lost 3 bases, V lost 6 bases, and 9 bases had no gene match. The CDR3 contains 16 residues. The CDR3 here is CASRPVAGGLEETQYF. Here the CDR3 DNA reads TGTGCCAGCAGGCCCGTAGCGGGGGGGCTAGAAGAGACCCAGTACTTC.

V and J are TRBV19 and TRBJ1-5; D not certain. Between the trimmed V and J ends, which lost 7 bases and 0 bases, there was a span of 13 bases. The germline gives CDR1 LNHDA, CDR2 SQIVND (reference sequence). The CDR3 is 15 residues long. The DNA of the CDR3 is TGTGCCAGTAACCCACAGAGAAATAGCAATCAGCCCCAGCATTTT. Translation: CASNPQRNSNQPQHF. The full variable domain, in which reference TRBV19 and TRBJ1-5 provide the parts outside the CDR3, is DGGITQSPKYLFRKEGQNVTLSCEQNLNHDAMYWYRQDPGQGLRLIYYSQIVNDFQKGDIAEGYSVSREKKESFPLTVTSAQKNPTAFYLCASNPQRNSNQPQHFGDGTRLSIL.

This chain connects TRBV9 to TRBJ1-1, with 8 bases identical to TRBD1. Germline lookup yields CDR1 SGDLS and CDR2 YYNGEE. The CDR3 sequence is 14 residues long. With 2 bases clipped from V and 5 bases from J, the junction kept 5 bases outside the gene matches. The chain's CDR3 is CASSVDRGGTEAFF. The CDR3 nucleotides read TGTGCCAGCAGCGTCGACAGGGGAGGGACTGAAGCTTTCTTT.

The chain links TRBV9 to TRBJ2-5; 7 bases are a match to TRBD2. V was pared by 4 bases and J by 1 base, with 7 bases of the junction left unmatched. CDR3 length: 15 amino acids. Germline V gives CDR1 SGDLS, CDR2 YYNGEE. The chain's CDR3 is CASSRITSAQETQYF. The CDR3 DNA is TGTGCCAGCAGCCGGATCACTAGCGCCCAAGAGACCCAGTACTTC.

This clone has only one observation. The CDR3 region has the DNA TGTGCCAGTAGTATGGCTTGGGGGTCTGAAGCTTTCTTT. This sequence encodes CASSMAWGSEAFF. The J gene is TRBJ1-1, the V gene TRBV19; the D gene is possibly TRBD1 (5 bases). The CDR3 has 13 amino acids. The V gene's germline CDR1 is LNHDA and CDR2 SQIVND (reference sequence). V lost 3 bases, J lost 6 bases, and 11 bases lay in between.

The gene calls are TRBV6-1 and TRBJ1-4; unclear D gene. Germline lookup yields CDR1 MNHNS and CDR2 SASEGT. CDR3 length: 14 residues. With 3 bases removed from V and 8 bases from J, the gap between germline ends came to 13 bases. CDR3 loop: CASSEGGIREKLFF. The CDR3 DNA reads TGTGCCAGCAGTGAGGGAGGGATACGCGAAAAACTGTTTTTT.

This clone has only a few counts. The chain recombines TRBV5-1 with TRBJ2-7; no definite D call. Trimming stripped 0 bases from V and 2 bases from J, with 15 bases between. The CDR3 runs 16 residues. Germline CDR1 reads SGHRS; CDR2 reads YFSETQ. CDR3 DNA: TGCGCCAGCAGCTTGGCCAAGGACCCTCGAACCTACGAGCAGTACTTC. It is translated as CASSLAKDPRTYEQYF.

This chain joins TRBV2 and TRBJ1-2, with 8 bases fitting TRBD1. The length of the CDR3 is 12 residues. V dropped 8 bases and J dropped 2; count of bases not matched to a gene: 1. Germline loops: CDR1 SNHLY, CDR2 FYNNEI. The CDR3 here is CASGTGNYGYTF. CDR3 DNA: TGTGCCAGCGGGACAGGAAACTATGGCTACACCTTC.

The rearrangement uses TRBV19 and TRBJ2-6; TRBD1 aligns across 10 bases. Trimming took 6 bases from V and 13 from J; bases not matched to a gene: 3. Looked up from germline, CDR1 is LNHDA and CDR2 is SQIVND (reference sequence). The CDR3 is 12 amino acids. CDR3 sequence (DNA): TGTGCCAGTAGGGGGACAGGGGAGGTCCTGACTTTC. This gives the protein CASRGTGEVLTF.

As concerns this clone: The same CDR3 arises from other DNA sequences in this sample as well. V usage is TRBV3-1 (or the pseudogene TRBV3-2) and J usage is TRBJ2-7; D unresolved. CDR1 is LGHDT, CDR2 YNNKEL, per germline (reference sequence). V lost 6 bases to trimming and J lost 6 bases, with 9 bases between them. The length of the CDR3 is 11 residues. The CDR3 sequence: CASRGNSEQYF. The CDR3 bases are TGTGCCAGCAGGGGCAACTCCGAGCAGTACTTC.

The V and J genes are TRBV28 and TRBJ1-3, with unresolved D. V gave up 8 bases and J gave up 4 bases, with 12 bases separating them. Germline loops: CDR1 MDHEN, CDR2 SYDVKM. CDR3 length: 13 residues. The chain's CDR3 is CASCEAWGNTIYF. DNA of the CDR3: TGTGCCAGCTGTGAGGCCTGGGGAAACACCATATATTTT.

This chain connects TRBV19 to TRBJ2-7; tentative D call: TRBD1 (6 bases). This CDR3 spans 14 amino acids. Deletions cut 0 bases from V and 6 bases from J, with 12 bases between. Germline CDR1 LNHDA, CDR2 SQIVND (reference sequence). CDR3 in amino acids: CASSIEGRGPEQYF. The DNA of the CDR3 is TGTGCCAGTAGTATAGAGGGCAGGGGTCCCGAGCAGTACTTC. Variable domain in full (rest from reference TRBV19 and TRBJ2-7): DGGITQSPKYLFRKEGQNVTLSCEQNLNHDAMYWYRQDPGQGLRLIYYSQIVNDFQKGDIAEGYSVSREKKESFPLTVTSAQKNPTAFYLCASSIEGRGPEQYFGPGTRLTVT.

V gene TRBV18 combines with J gene TRBJ2-5; TRBD1 matches at 9 bases. V was clipped by 2 bases and J by 1 base; unmatched bases: 2. Germline CDR1 reads KGHSH; CDR2 reads LQKENI. The CDR3 is 15 amino acids. The CDR3 DNA follows: TGTGCCAGCTCACCAGGGACAGGGCCCCAAGAGACCCAGTACTTC. Translated, it gives CASSPGTGPQETQYF.

The chain couples TRBV4-3 to TRBJ2-1, with unresolved D. The CDR3 is 16 residues long. Trimming took off 0 bases at V and 8 bases at J, with 17 bases between the two ends. Per the germline V gene, CDR1 is LGHNA and CDR2 is YSLEER. The CDR3 sequence: CASSQDLAARSHEQFF. Written as DNA, the CDR3 is TGCGCCAGCAGCCAAGATTTGGCAGCCCGGAGCCATGAGCAGTTCTTC.